This TCR beta chain was identified in a study of blood T cell repertoires in COVID-19. The overall study: COVID-19 samples collected from the United States, Italy and Spain covered acute and convalescent phases. T cells, B-cell-depleted T cells, or PBMCs supplied cDNA or gDNA.

Per the original methods: How many nucleated cells were present was estimated from reference gene primer amplification. Data came from immunoSEQ multiplex PCR; TCRdb stores just in-frame clones and leaves some out. V, J and clone size derive from that table, while D and trimming were established from the DNA sequence. The sample consists of over 300,000 clones, roughly 90% of them appearing once. This TCR came from a man younger than 35 with active or convalescent COVID-19. The sample was peripheral blood.

The CDR3 sequence is CASSGDRVSTDTQYF. The CDR3 coding sequence is TGTGCCAGCAGCGGTGACAGGGTAAGCACAGATACGCAGTATTTT. The chain links TRBV6-2 or TRBV6-3 to TRBJ2-3; TRBD1 agrees at 7 bases. The CDR3 length is 15 residues. The trim removed 6 bases at V and 0 bases at J, leaving 6 bases unmatched. Germline V gives CDR1 MNHEY, CDR2 SVGEGT.